This TCR beta chain was captured in a study of T cells in Graves' hyperthyroidism and ophthalmopathy. Overall study: Peripheral blood was acquired at first diagnosis, ahead of any therapy whatsoever. Study-wide results and caveats: Blood also showed most of the thyroid clonotypes that were expanded above 0.001.

Germline V gene sequence: CDR1 MDHEN, CDR2 SYDVKM. This CDR3 is built from 16 residues. V was pared by 5 bases and J by 0 bases, with 15 bases between. RNA transcripts provided the source from which TCR beta CDR3 regions were amplified. A first-round RT-PCR of the TCR CDR3 used the HTBI primer set. TCRdb analysed the multiplex PCR reads with MiXCR anew, one entry per CDR3 protein. This repertoire shows roughly 650,000 distinct CDR3 sequences, about a sixth found once; its top ten account for 3% to 4%. PBMCs stemmed from under 11 ml fresh peripheral blood. This clonotype was found many times. No antigen is known for it.

Sequences were obtained from blood. The TCR originated in a woman aged 40 to 49 with Graves' ophthalmopathy. V gene TRBV28 combines with J gene TRBJ2-3; D is possibly TRBD1 (5 bases). The CDR3 coding sequence is TGTGCCAGCAGTACCGCCGTTCGGACAAGCACAGATACGCAGTATTTT. The encoded protein is CASSTAVRTSTDTQYF.